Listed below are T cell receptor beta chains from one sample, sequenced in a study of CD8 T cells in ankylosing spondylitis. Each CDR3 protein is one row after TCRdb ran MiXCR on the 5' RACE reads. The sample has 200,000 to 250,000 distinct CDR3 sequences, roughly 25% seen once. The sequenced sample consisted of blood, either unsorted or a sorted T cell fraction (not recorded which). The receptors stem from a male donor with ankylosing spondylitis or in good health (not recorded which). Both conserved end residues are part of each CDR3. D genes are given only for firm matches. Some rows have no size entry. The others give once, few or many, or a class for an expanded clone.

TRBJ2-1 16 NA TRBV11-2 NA CASSWEDYRTYNKQFF TGTGCCAGCAGCTGGGAGGACTACCGAACCTACAATAAGCAGTTCTTC
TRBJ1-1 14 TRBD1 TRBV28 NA CASRSETGDTEAFF TGTGCCAGCAGATCCGAGACAGGGGACACTGAAGCTTTCTTT
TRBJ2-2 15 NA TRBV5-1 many CASSPVGVNTGELFF TGCGCCAGCAGTCCAGTTGGTGTCAACACCGGGGAGCTGTTTTTT
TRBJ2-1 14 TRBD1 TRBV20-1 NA CSARDATGSNEQFF TGCAGTGCTAGAGACGCGACAGGGTCTAATGAGCAGTTCTTC
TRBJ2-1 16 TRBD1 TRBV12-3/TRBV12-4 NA CASRPLGQGNSNEQFF TGTGCCAGCAGGCCCCTCGGACAGGGCAATAGTAATGAGCAGTTCTTC
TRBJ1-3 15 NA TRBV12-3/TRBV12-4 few CASSQHGTLGNTIYF TGTGCCAGCAGTCAACACGGGACTTTAGGAAACACCATATATTTT
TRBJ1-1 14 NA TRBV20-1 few CSASRPGLNTEAFF TGCAGTGCTAGCCGCCCGGGGCTGAACACTGAAGCTTTCTTT
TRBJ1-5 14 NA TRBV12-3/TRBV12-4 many CASSTGYSNQPQHF TGTGCCAGCAGTACAGGGTATAGCAATCAGCCCCAGCATTTT
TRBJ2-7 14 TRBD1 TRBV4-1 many CASSQGTGGNEQYF TGCGCCAGCAGCCAAGGAACAGGGGGGAACGAGCAGTACTTC
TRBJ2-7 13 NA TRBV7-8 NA CASSLRGSGEQYF TGTGCCAGCAGCTTGAGGGGTTCAGGCGAGCAGTACTTC
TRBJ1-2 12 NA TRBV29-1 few CSVAMATYGYTF TGCAGCGTTGCCATGGCCACATACGGCTACACCTTC
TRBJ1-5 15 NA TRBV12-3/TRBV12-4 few CASSHGELRNQPQHF TGTGCCAGCAGTCATGGGGAACTACGCAATCAGCCCCAGCATTTT
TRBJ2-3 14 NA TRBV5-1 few CASSLPTSTDTQYF TGCGCCAGCAGCTTGCCAACTAGCACAGATACGCAGTATTTT
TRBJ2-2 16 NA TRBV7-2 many CASSLVGQRNTGELFF TGTGCCAGCAGCTTAGTCGGACAGAGGAACACCGGGGAGCTGTTTTTT
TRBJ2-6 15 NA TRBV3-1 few CACSHRSPGANVLTF TGTGCCTGCAGCCACCGAAGCCCTGGGGCCAACGTCCTGACTTTC
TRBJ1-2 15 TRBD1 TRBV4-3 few CASSQGDSLNYGYTF TGCGCCAGCAGCCAAGGGGACAGCCTTAACTATGGCTACACCTTC
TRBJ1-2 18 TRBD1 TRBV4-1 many CASSQVIAGTGYNYGYTF TGCGCCAGCAGCCAAGTCATAGCCGGGACAGGGTACAACTATGGCTACACCTTC
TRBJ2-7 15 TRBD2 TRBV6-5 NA CASSSPSGSTYEQYF TGTGCCAGCAGTTCCCCTAGCGGGAGCACCTACGAGCAGTACTTC
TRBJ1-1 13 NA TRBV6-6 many CASRNRQDTEAFF TGTGCCAGCAGAAACAGACAGGACACTGAAGCTTTCTTT
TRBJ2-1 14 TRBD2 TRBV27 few CASSSLAGNNEQFF TGTGCCAGCAGTTCCCTAGCGGGCAACAATGAGCAGTTCTTC
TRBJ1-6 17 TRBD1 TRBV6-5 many CASSYSLITGVNSPLHF TGTGCCAGCAGTTACTCGCTTATAACAGGGGTTAATTCACCCCTCCACTTT
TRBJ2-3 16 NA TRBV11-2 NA CASSLNPALGTDTQYF TGTGCCAGCAGCTTAAACCCAGCGTTAGGCACAGATACGCAGTATTTT
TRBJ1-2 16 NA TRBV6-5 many CASSLDGEAINYGYTF TGTGCCAGCAGTCTCGACGGGGAGGCGATTAACTATGGCTACACCTTC
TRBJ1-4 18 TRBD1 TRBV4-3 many CASSQEGPLTGGNEKLFF TGCGCCAGCAGCCAAGAAGGCCCTTTGACAGGGGGTAATGAAAAACTGTTTTTT
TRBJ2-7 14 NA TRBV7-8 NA CASSAAGVPYEQYF TGTGCCAGCAGCGCGGCAGGGGTCCCCTACGAGCAGTACTTC
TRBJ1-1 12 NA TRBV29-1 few CSVGQTNTEAFF TGCAGCGTTGGACAGACGAACACTGAAGCTTTCTTT
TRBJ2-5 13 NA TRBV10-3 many CAIRSGQGETQYF TGTGCCATCCGATCAGGGCAGGGGGAGACCCAGTACTTC
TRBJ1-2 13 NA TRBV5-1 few CASSSQTEYGYTF TGCGCCAGCAGCTCCCAGACGGAGTATGGCTACACCTTC
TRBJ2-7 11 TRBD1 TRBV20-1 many CSAGTDYEQYF TGCAGCGCCGGGACAGACTACGAGCAGTACTTC
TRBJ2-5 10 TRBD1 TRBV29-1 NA CSVQQGSQYF TGCAGCGTCCAACAGGGGTCCCAGTACTTC
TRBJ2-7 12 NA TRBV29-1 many CSVAPGVAEQYF TGCAGCGTTGCTCCAGGGGTCGCCGAGCAGTACTTC
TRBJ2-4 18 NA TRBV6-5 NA CASSYSFTAEGSKNIQYF TGTGCCAGCAGTTACTCATTTACGGCGGAGGGAAGCAAAAACATTCAGTACTTC
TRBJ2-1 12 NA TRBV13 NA CASSYGAHEQFF TGTGCCAGCAGCTACGGTGCCCATGAGCAGTTCTTC
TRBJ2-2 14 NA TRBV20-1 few CSVAGATNTGELFF TGCAGTGTCGCCGGGGCTACGAACACCGGGGAGCTGTTTTTT
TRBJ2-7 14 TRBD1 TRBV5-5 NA CASSLRDSPYEQYF TGTGCCAGCAGCTTGCGGGACAGCCCCTACGAGCAGTACTTC
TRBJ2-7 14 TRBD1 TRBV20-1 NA CSASAGQGTYEQYF TGCAGTGCTAGTGCGGGACAGGGAACCTACGAGCAGTACTTC
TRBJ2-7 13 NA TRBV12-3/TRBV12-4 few CASSRGADYEQYF TGTGCCAGTAGCCGGGGGGCGGACTACGAGCAGTACTTC
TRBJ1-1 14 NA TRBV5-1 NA CASSLDRPGTEAFF TGCGCCAGCAGCTTGGATCGGCCGGGCACTGAAGCTTTCTTT
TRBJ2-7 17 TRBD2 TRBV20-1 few CSARDSGGRVSSYEQYF TGCAGTGCTAGAGATTCTGGCGGGAGGGTCAGCTCCTACGAGCAGTACTTC
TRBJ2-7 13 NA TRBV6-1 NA CASRWDTPYEQYF TGTGCCAGCAGATGGGACACTCCCTACGAGCAGTACTTC
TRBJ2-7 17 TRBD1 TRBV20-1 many CSATPTFPGQGVYEQYF TGCAGTGCTACCCCGACCTTCCCCGGACAGGGGGTTTACGAGCAGTACTTC
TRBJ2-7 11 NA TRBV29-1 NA CSVEEGSNWYF TGCAGCGTTGAAGAGGGCAGTAATTGGTACTTC
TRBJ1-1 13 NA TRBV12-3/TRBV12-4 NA CASSYKGNTEAFF TGTGCCAGCAGTTATAAGGGGAACACTGAAGCTTTCTTT
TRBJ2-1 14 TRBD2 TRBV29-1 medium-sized CSVQREGLDSEQFF TGCAGCGTACAGCGGGAGGGCCTGGACTCTGAGCAGTTCTTC
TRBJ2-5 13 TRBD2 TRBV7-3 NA CASSFTGGETQYF TGTGCCAGCAGCTTTACGGGAGGAGAGACCCAGTACTTC
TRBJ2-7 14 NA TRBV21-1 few CASSKGLALNEQYF TGTGCCAGCAGCAAAGGTCTGGCTTTAAACGAGCAGTACTTC
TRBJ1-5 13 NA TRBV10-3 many CAISETRNQPQHF TGTGCCATCAGTGAGACTAGGAATCAGCCCCAGCATTTT